This T cell receptor beta chain was found in a study of blood T cells in healthy people across ages. General observations from the study: The fall in TCR beta diversity per million T cells was roughly linear with age.

This clonotype was found once. The antigen is unknown. This CDR3 region has 14 residues. The germline V and J ends were trimmed by 11 bases and 1 base, with 17 bases remaining between them. From germline, CDR1 is LGHDT and CDR2 YNNKEL (reference sequence). Through a sample-barcoded 5' primer and a J-beta primer mix, a second PCR was run for about 6 to 11 cycles. Each of the cDNA molecules was tagged by a template-switch adaptor with 12 random nucleotides. Via MiXCR, TCRdb re-called the 5' RACE reads, giving one row per CDR3 protein. The repertoire holds hundreds of thousands of distinct CDR3 sequences, with over 40% as singletons.

The TCR comes from a woman older than 75 in good health. Sequenced input: blood. J is TRBJ2-5 and V is TRBV3-1; D gene unclear. CDR3: CAGNYQGFQETQYF. CDR3 nucleotides: TGTGCCGGCAATTACCAAGGCTTCCAAGAGACCCAGTACTTC.